Below are 24 T cell receptor beta chains sequenced from a single sample in a study of blood T cell repertoires in COVID-19. The repertoire was sequenced with immunoSEQ multiplex PCR; TCRdb's copy has only in-frame clones and lacks some. The sample consists of over 55,000 clones, around 87% of them appearing once. The material sequenced was peripheral blood. These receptors originate from a man aged 45 to 65 with active COVID-19.

The chain uses TRBV5-4 and TRBJ2-1, with 13 bases that match TRBD2. V trimming: 5 bases; J trimming: 4 bases; junction bases outside the gene matches: 3. This CDR3 contains 15 residues. CDR1 and CDR2 (germline): SGHNT, YYREEE (reference sequence). CDR3 region: CASSATSGGYNEQFF. CDR3 nucleotides: TGTGCCAGCAGTGCGACTAGCGGGGGGTACAATGAGCAGTTCTTC.

The CDR3 DNA follows: TGTGCCAGCAGTTTCCGGGGGGATACGCAGTATTTT. Encoded protein: CASSFRGDTQYF. This chain connects TRBV25-1 to TRBJ2-3; possible D gene TRBD2, 6 bases. Germline CDR1 MGHDK, CDR2 SYGVNS. The CDR3 length is 12 residues. Trimming removed 5 bases at V and 6 bases at J, with 9 bases between.

J is TRBJ2-7 and V is TRBV7-2; 14 bases match TRBD2. CDR3 length equals 16 residues. CDR1 SGHTA and CDR2 FQGNSA come from the germline V gene. Trimming cost V 5 bases and J 5 bases; bases outside gene matches: 8. This CDR3 is CASSHPGLAGDNEQYF. In DNA form, the CDR3 reads TGTGCCAGCAGCCACCCGGGACTAGCGGGAGATAACGAGCAGTACTTC. The full variable domain, its missing parts supplied by reference TRBV7-2 and TRBJ2-7, is GAGVSQSPSNKVTEKGKDVELRCDPISGHTALYWYRQSLGQGLEFLIYFQGNSAPDKSGLPSDRFSAERTGGSVSTLTIQRTQQEDSAVYLCASSHPGLAGDNEQYFGPGTRLTVT.

The rearrangement uses TRBV11-3 and TRBJ2-7, with D tentatively TRBD2 (6 bases). V shed 4 bases and J shed 5 bases, with 18 bases lying between them. The CDR3 extends over 15 amino acids. CDR1 and CDR2 from the germline V gene are SGHNT and YENEEA. The CDR3 DNA reads TGTGCCAGCAGCTCGGGCGTATCCGGCGGGAACGAGCAGTACTTC. Its protein product is CASSSGVSGGNEQYF.

J is TRBJ2-7 and V is TRBV7-6; 7 bases fit TRBD2. The length of the CDR3 is 15 residues. Germline V gene data show CDR1 as SGHVS and CDR2 as FNYEAQ. V shed 10 bases, J shed 4 bases, and the junction held 16 bases outside the gene matches. The CDR3 protein is CANFPLGRARYEQYF. Written as DNA, the CDR3 is TGTGCCAACTTTCCCCTGGGGAGGGCCAGGTACGAGCAGTACTTC.

The rearrangement links TRBV28 to TRBJ1-4, with TRBD1 as a possible D gene (6 bases). Germline V lookup: CDR1 MDHEN, CDR2 SYDVKM. V was pared by 3 bases and J by 8 bases, with 13 bases between. This CDR3 has 14 residues. CDR3 nucleotides: TGTGCCAGCAGTTTGCCAGGGGCAGGGGAAAAACTGTTTTTT. Its translation: CASSLPGAGEKLFF.

The genes are TRBV7-9 and TRBJ2-1; TRBD2 agrees at 14 bases. V lost 4 bases to trimming and J lost 1 base; unmatched junction nucleotides: 6. This CDR3 is 18 amino acids long. CDR1 is SEHNR, CDR2 FQNEAQ, per germline (reference sequence). As DNA, the CDR3 is TGTGCCAGCAGCTCGACTAGCGGGAGGGGTTCGTCCTACAATGAGCAGTTCTTC. It yields the protein CASSSTSGRGSSYNEQFF. Full variable domain (remainder filled in from reference TRBV7-9 and TRBJ2-1): DTGVSQNPRHKITKRGQNVTFRCDPISEHNRLYWYRQTLGQGPEFLTYFQNEAQLEKSRLLSDRFSAERPKGSFSTLEIQRTEQGDSAMYLCASSSTSGRGSSYNEQFFGPGTRLTVL.

This clone has only one observation. The DNA of the CDR3 is TGTGCCAGCAGCCCCCGACATGACCCATCGGGACACATTGAAGCTTTCTTT. Its protein product is CASSPRHDPSGHIEAFF. This rearrangement joins TRBV4-2 to TRBJ1-1, with D possibly TRBD1 on 6 matching bases. Germline V gene sequence: CDR1 LGHNA, CDR2 YNFKEQ. There are 17 residues in the CDR3. Trimming took off 4 bases at V and 7 bases at J, with 25 bases between the two ends.

V is TRBV7-9 and J is TRBJ1-2; 9 bases fit TRBD1. The CDR3 is made up of 16 amino acids. CDR1 SEHNR and CDR2 FQNEAQ come from the germline V gene (reference sequence). V dropped 2 bases and J dropped 5; count of bases not matched to a gene: 9. The CDR3 nucleotides are TGTGCCAGCAGCTTAATTGGGGGACAGGGCAAGTATGGCTACACCTTC. Its translation: CASSLIGGQGKYGYTF.

The chain employs TRBV9 and TRBJ2-1; TRBD2 matches 10 bases. Germline lookup yields CDR1 SGDLS and CDR2 YYNGEE. The CDR3 is 17 amino acids. V lost 0 bases, J lost 5 bases, and 8 bases stayed unmatched. CDR3: CASSVGASGSTNNEQFF. CDR3 DNA: TGTGCCAGCAGCGTAGGGGCTAGCGGGAGTACCAACAATGAGCAGTTCTTC. Full variable domain (missing parts from reference TRBV9 and TRBJ2-1): DSGVTQTPKHLITATGQRVTLRCSPRSGDLSVYWYQQSLDQGLQFLIQYYNGEERAKGNILERFSAQQFPDLHSELNLSSLELGDSALYFCASSVGASGSTNNEQFFGPGTRLTVL.

The chain links TRBV18 to TRBJ2-1, with 10 bases identical to TRBD2. The CDR3 is 16 residues long. The V segment lost 0 bases and the J segment 6 bases; nucleotides outside the gene matches: 5. Per the germline V gene, CDR1 is KGHSH and CDR2 is LQKENI. The CDR3 sequence is CASSPPSAGGGNEQFF. CDR3 bases: TGTGCCAGCTCACCACCTTCAGCGGGAGGGGGCAATGAGCAGTTCTTC.

The chain is built from TRBV29-1 and TRBJ2-7; TRBD2 matches 13 bases. There are 15 residues in the CDR3. Germline V gene lookup returns CDR1 SQVTM and CDR2 ANQGSEA. With V trimmed by 4 bases and J by 2 bases, 5 bases remained unmatched. CDR3 nucleotide sequence: TGCAGCGTTGGGGGGACTAGCGGGACGACCTACGAGCAGTACTTC. Translation gives CSVGGTSGTTYEQYF.

The CDR3 loop reads CATKDSLNTEAFF. The CDR3 DNA is TGTGCCACCAAGGACAGCTTGAACACTGAAGCTTTCTTT. V usage is TRBV24-1 and J usage is TRBJ1-1, with a tentative D call TRBD1 (6 bases). Between the trimmed V and J ends, which lost 8 bases and 0 bases, there was a span of 9 bases. The CDR3 length is 13 residues. Germline values: CDR1 KGHDR, CDR2 SFDVKD.

V and J are TRBV12-3 or TRBV12-4 and TRBJ1-1; D call uncertain. V dropped 3 bases and J dropped 7 bases, with 12 bases sitting between them. The CDR3 has 13 residues. The CDR3 sequence: CASSFFAGREAFF. In DNA, the CDR3 is TGTGCCAGCAGTTTCTTTGCAGGCCGTGAAGCTTTCTTT.

J is TRBJ2-1 and V is TRBV12-3 or TRBV12-4; D ambiguous. Trimming left V 7 bases short and J 9 bases short, with 16 bases between. The length of the CDR3 is 13 residues. CDR3 DNA sequence: TGTGCCAGCAAGACACAGATAGTCAGTGAGCAGTTCTTC. Its translation: CASKTQIVSEQFF.

The V call is TRBV28, the J call TRBJ1-4, with 9 nucleotides matching TRBD1. Germline CDR1 and CDR2: MDHEN and SYDVKM. V gave up 6 bases and J gave up 0 bases; unmatched junction bases: 8. The CDR3 has 17 amino acids. For the CDR3, the DNA is TGTGCCAGCAGCAACCACGGACAGGGGACAACTAATGAAAAACTGTTTTTT. Its translation is CASSNHGQGTTNEKLFF.

The chain links TRBV5-5 to TRBJ2-1, with 11 bases that match TRBD1. Germline CDR1 and CDR2: SGHKS and YYEKEE (reference sequence). With V trimmed by 5 bases and J by 5 bases, 6 bases remained unmatched. The CDR3 runs to 15 residues. CDR3 sequence: CASSRGQGANNEQFF. In DNA form, the CDR3 reads TGTGCCAGCAGTCGTGGACAGGGGGCCAACAATGAGCAGTTCTTC. Filled out from reference TRBV5-5 and TRBJ2-1, the complete variable domain reads DAGVTQSPTHLIKTRGQQVTLRCSPISGHKSVSWYQQVLGQGPQFIFQYYEKEERGRGNFPDRFSARQFPNYSSELNVNALLLGDSALYLCASSRGQGANNEQFFGPGTRLTVL.

The gene calls are TRBV4-1 and TRBJ1-2; TRBD1 matches at 8 bases. CDR1 is MGHRA, CDR2 YSYEKL, per germline. This CDR3 region has 16 residues. The ends lost 1 base at V and 3 bases at J; junction bases unmatched: 7. CDR3 nucleotides: TGCGCCAGCAGCCAAGCCGGACAGGGTGACCACTATGGCTACACCTTC. Amino acid sequence: CASSQAGQGDHYGYTF.

The chain has TRBV7-3 and TRBJ2-2, with 8 bases identical to TRBD2. The CDR3 totals 15 residues. J was trimmed by 8 bases and V by 5 bases; bases with no gene match: 10. Germline V CDR1 and CDR2: SGHTA, FQGTGA. The DNA for the CDR3 is TGTGCCAGCAGCCTCCCTGGGACTAGGGTTGGGGAGCTGTTTTTT. Encoded protein: CASSLPGTRVGELFF.

The chain combines TRBV9 with TRBJ2-2, with D possibly TRBD1 on 5 matching bases. The V end was cut by 0 bases, the J end by 2 bases, with 14 bases between. The CDR3 consists of 17 residues. Germline assignment: CDR1 SGDLS and CDR2 YYNGEE. This chain's CDR3 is CASSVGWAGHNTGELFF. The CDR3 DNA is TGTGCCAGCAGCGTAGGTTGGGCAGGGCATAACACCGGGGAGCTGTTTTTT.

This chain joins TRBV3-1 (or the pseudogene TRBV3-2) and TRBJ1-5; 7 nucleotides agree with TRBD1. The V segment lost 3 bases and the J segment 6 bases; nucleotides outside the gene matches: 5. Germline assignment: CDR1 LGHDT and CDR2 YNNKEL (reference sequence). The CDR3 spans 14 residues. In nucleotides, the CDR3 is TGTGCCAGCAGCCAGACAGGGACGTTTCAGCCCCAGCATTTT. It specifies CASSQTGTFQPQHF.

The genes are TRBV5-1 and TRBJ2-5, with 12 bases aligning to TRBD1. The CDR3 is made up of 16 amino acids. Trimming took 4 bases from V and 11 from J; bases not matched to a gene: 15. Germline assignment: CDR1 SGHRS and CDR2 YFSETQ. The CDR3 bases are TGCGCCAGCAGCCCAGTCCCGGGACAGGGGGCTGGACGACAGTACTTC. Translated: CASSPVPGQGAGRQYF.

This CDR3 reads CASSLGRNEQFF. The CDR3 region has the DNA TGTGCCAGCAGTTTAGGGCGGAATGAGCAGTTCTTC. The chain employs TRBV12-3 or TRBV12-4 and TRBJ2-1; no firm D call. CDR3 size: 12 residues. Trimming stripped 1 base from V and 7 bases from J, with 5 bases between.

This clone was detected a few times. J is TRBJ2-5 and V is TRBV3-1 (or the pseudogene TRBV3-2); 8 nucleotides line up with TRBD1. Germline CDR1 and CDR2: LGHDT and YNNKEL (reference sequence). V lost 0 bases to trimming and J lost 4 bases; unmatched junction nucleotides: 10. The CDR3 consists of 17 residues. CDR3 nucleotide sequence: TGTGCCAGCAGCCAAGACCAGACAGGGGAGATGATAGAGACCCAGTACTTC. This sequence encodes CASSQDQTGEMIETQYF.